The 12 T cell receptor beta chains listed next were all sequenced from one sample in a study of CD8 T cells in ankylosing spondylitis. MiXCR, applied by TCRdb to the 5' RACE reads, yields one record per CDR3 protein. The sample lists 150,000 to 200,000 distinct CDR3 sequences; 30% to 40% were seen once. The material sequenced was synovial fluid, either unsorted or a sorted T cell fraction (not recorded which). The receptors shown here come from a male donor with ankylosing spondylitis.

This CDR3 is CASSPPGVWRLSSYNSPLHF. CDR3 coding DNA: TGTGCCAGCAGCCCCCCGGGGGTCTGGAGGCTCAGCTCCTATAATTCACCCCTCCACTTT. The chain uses TRBV7-6 and TRBJ1-6; a weak D match, TRBD1 (5 bases). Trimming left V 5 bases short and J 0 bases short, with 23 bases between. The germline gives CDR1 SGHVS, CDR2 FNYEAQ. This CDR3 region has 20 residues.

The chain recombines TRBV4-3 with TRBJ2-3; tentative D call: TRBD2 (5 bases). The CDR3 sequence is 13 residues long. The germline V gene has CDR1 LGHNA and CDR2 YSLEER. The V gene lost 5 bases and the J gene lost 10 bases, with 16 bases spanning the gap. The CDR3 region has the DNA TGCGCCAGCAGCACCCGCCGGGATTCCGCGCAGTATTTT. Translated: CASSTRRDSAQYF.

This clonotype was counted many times. The chain is built from TRBV12-5 and TRBJ2-2, with D tentatively TRBD1 or TRBD2 (5 bases each). Looked up from germline, CDR1 is LGHNT and CDR2 is FRNRAP. The V end lost 2 bases, the J end lost 5 bases, and 9 bases lay between the germline ends. This CDR3 region has 14 residues. CDR3: CASGLQGGTGELFF. The CDR3 region has the DNA TGTGCTAGTGGTTTGCAGGGCGGGACCGGGGAGCTGTTTTTT.

CDR3 bases: TGTGCCACCCGGACAGCATACGAGCAGTACTTC. Amino acids: CATRTAYEQYF. The chain has TRBV10-3 and TRBJ2-7; tentatively, D is TRBD1 (6 bases). Germline-derived CDR1 and CDR2 are ENHRY and SYGVKD. This CDR3 is built from 11 residues. The germline V and J ends were trimmed by 10 bases and 4 bases, with 11 bases remaining between them.

This clonotype was observed a few times. V and J are TRBV6-5 and TRBJ1-2; D possibly corresponds to TRBD1 (5 bases). Germline V gene lookup returns CDR1 MNHEY and CDR2 SVGAGI. Trimming shortened V by 4 bases and J by 4 bases, and 19 bases separated the two germline ends. This CDR3 comprises 16 residues. Here the CDR3 reads CASSSTGRRGGYGYTF. The CDR3, as DNA: TGTGCCAGCAGTTCCACGGGGCGACGGGGGGGCTATGGCTACACCTTC.

This chain links TRBV9 with TRBJ1-4, with TRBD1 matching 10 bases. Germline assignment: CDR1 SGDLS and CDR2 YYNGEE. V gave up 4 bases and J gave up 7 bases; unmatched junction bases: 7. The CDR3 runs to 15 residues. The CDR3 DNA reads TGTGCCAGCAGCCCCGCCGGGACAGGGGCTGAAAAACTGTTTTTT. It yields the protein CASSPAGTGAEKLFF.

This chain links TRBV7-9 with TRBJ1-1, with D possibly TRBD1 on 6 matching bases. The germline V gene encodes CDR1 SEHNR and CDR2 FQNEAQ (reference sequence). The CDR3 is 14 residues long. V shed 1 base and J shed 1 base, with 7 bases lying between them. The CDR3 DNA reads as TGTGCCAGCAGCTTAGAGACAGGGAACACTGAAGCTTTCTTT. This sequence encodes CASSLETGNTEAFF.

This clonotype was seen a handful of times. This chain connects TRBV20-1 to TRBJ1-4; possibly TRBD1 for D (5 bases). The CDR3 loop spans 15 amino acids. The V and J ends lost 0 bases and 3 bases respectively, with 11 bases between them. The germline CDR1 and CDR2 sequences are DFQATT and SNEGSKA (reference sequence). CDR3 DNA: TGCAGTGCTAGAGATCTGGGGGAGGCTAATGAAAAACTGTTTTTT. It translates to CSARDLGEANEKLFF.

The rearrangement joins TRBV20-1 to TRBJ2-1; TRBD1 aligns across 9 bases. V lost 1 base, J lost 0 bases, and 10 bases stayed unmatched. CDR1 DFQATT and CDR2 SNEGSKA come from the germline V gene (reference sequence). There are 18 residues in the CDR3. The CDR3 nucleotides read TGCAGTGCTAGAGTACAGGGGGCATCTCTAAGCTCCTACAATGAGCAGTTCTTC. It translates to CSARVQGASLSSYNEQFF.

V and J are TRBV9 and TRBJ2-1, with D uncertain. CDR1 is SGDLS, CDR2 YYNGEE, per germline. The V end lost 0 bases, the J end lost 0 bases, and 13 bases lay between the germline ends. The CDR3 totals 17 residues. CDR3 region: CASSVGAARNSYNEQFF. The CDR3 nucleotides read TGTGCCAGCAGCGTAGGGGCAGCTAGAAACTCCTACAATGAGCAGTTCTTC.

This clonotype was seen a handful of times. V and J are TRBV2 and TRBJ1-4, with D perhaps TRBD1 (6 bases). The germline gives CDR1 SNHLY, CDR2 FYNNEI. V shed 1 base and J shed 8 bases, with 11 bases lying between them. CDR3 length: 14 residues. As DNA, the CDR3 is TGTGCCAGCAGTGAAGACAGGGAGTTAGAAAAACTGTTTTTT. It yields the protein CASSEDRELEKLFF. Using reference TRBV2 and TRBJ1-4 for the parts outside the CDR3, the full variable domain is EPEVTQTPSHQVTQMGQEVILRCVPISNHLYFYWYRQILGQKVEFLVSFYNNEISEKSEIFDDQFSVERPDGSNFTLKIRSTKLEDSAMYFCASSEDRELEKLFFGSGTQLSVL.

This clonotype was seen many times. V gene TRBV4-3 combines with J gene TRBJ2-1; maybe TRBD1 (6 bases). The CDR3 runs 16 residues. Looked up from germline, CDR1 is LGHNA and CDR2 is YSLEER. V shed 1 base and J shed 0 bases, with 10 bases lying between them. The CDR3 DNA is TGCGCCAGCAGCCAAGCACGGACAGCCTCCTACAATGAGCAGTTCTTC. This translates into CASSQARTASYNEQFF.